This TCR beta chain was recovered during a study of blood T cell repertoires in COVID-19. Background on the study: Acute-phase and convalescent COVID-19 samples originated in the United States, Italy and Spain. T cells, B-cell-depleted T cells, or PBMCs provided the cDNA or gDNA that served as material.

This clone was detected once. CDR1 and CDR2 from the germline V gene are PRHDT and FYEKMQ (reference sequence). This CDR3 is built from 18 residues. The V and J ends lost 0 bases and 3 bases, in that order; junction bases with no gene match: 11. TCRdb's copy holds only in-frame clones and misses some; the assay was immunoSEQ multiplex PCR. The sample yields about 69,000 clones, just over 85% seen once. The sequence was collected from a man aged 25-40 years with acute or convalescent COVID-19. The sequencing input was peripheral blood. The rearrangement joins TRBV13 to TRBJ2-1, with 7 bases that match TRBD1. In DNA form, the CDR3 reads TGTGCCAGCAGCTTAGGGCGGCTCCGAGGGGGCGGCTACAATGAGCAGTTCTTC. It is translated as CASSLGRLRGGGYNEQFF. The full variable domain, with the rest looked up from reference TRBV13 and TRBJ2-1, is AAGVIQSPRHLIKEKRETATLKCYPIPRHDTVYWYQQGPGQDPQFLISFYEKMQSDKGSIPDRFSAQQFSDYHSELNMSSLELGDSALYFCASSLGRLRGGGYNEQFFGPGTRLTVL.